One and the same sample provided the 32 T cell receptor beta chains below, sequenced in a study of neurological immune-mediated disorders. TCRdb re-derived calls from the 5' RACE reads in MiXCR, one entry per CDR3 protein. The table has over 65,000 distinct CDR3 sequences, around 2.6% seen once. The sample was PBMCs. The receptors shown here come from a woman in her 30s with multiple sclerosis.

This clonotype appeared many times. The DNA of the CDR3 is TGCAGCGTTGTAGATCCTGCGGGAGAGTTCTTC. This codes for CSVVDPAGEFF. The J gene is TRBJ2-1, the V gene TRBV29-1; the match to TRBD2 covers 7 bases. Trimming cost V 4 bases and J 14 bases; bases outside gene matches: 8. Germline V gene data show CDR1 as SQVTM and CDR2 as ANQGSEA. CDR3 length equals 11 residues.

In this sample, this clonotype turned up many times. The chain recombines TRBV3-1 with TRBJ2-7; D unclear. Germline V CDR1 and CDR2: LGHDT, YNNKEL (reference sequence). This CDR3 is built from 15 residues. Trimming cost V 1 base and J 2 bases, with 12 bases left between them. CDR3 region: CASSQVPDSTYEQYF. CDR3 DNA: TGTGCCAGCAGCCAAGTACCGGATTCAACCTACGAGCAGTACTTC.

This clonotype was recorded many times. V and J are TRBV12-3 or TRBV12-4 and TRBJ2-7, with 7 bases identical to TRBD1. Germline trimming cut 6 bases from V and 2 bases from J; bases unmatched to any gene: 10. CDR3 length: 15 residues. The CDR3 reads CASSTHRTGPYEQYF. In DNA, the CDR3 is TGTGCCAGCAGCACTCATAGGACAGGACCCTACGAGCAGTACTTC.

Many counts were recorded for this clonotype. The genes are TRBV20-1 and TRBJ2-1, with 9 bases lining up with TRBD1. Germline V lookup: CDR1 DFQATT, CDR2 SNEGSKA (reference sequence). J was trimmed by 4 bases and V by 6 bases; bases with no gene match: 7. The CDR3 sequence is 14 residues long. The CDR3 sequence is CSAAGQGRYNEQFF. The CDR3 nucleotides read TGCAGTGCAGCGGGACAGGGCCGGTACAATGAGCAGTTCTTC.

This clonotype was counted many times. This chain uses TRBV4-3 with TRBJ2-2, with TRBD2 matching 10 bases. Germline-derived CDR1 and CDR2 are LGHNA and YSLEER. There are 16 residues in the CDR3. V lost 3 bases to trimming and J lost 5 bases; unmatched junction nucleotides: 6. The CDR3 reads CASSQVAGGGTGELFF. CDR3 nucleotides: TGCGCCAGCAGCCAGGTAGCGGGAGGAGGGACCGGGGAGCTGTTTTTT.

This clonotype showed up many times. The J gene is TRBJ1-2, the V gene TRBV28; D is undetermined. Trimming removed 3 bases at V and 2 bases at J, with 10 bases between. The CDR3 is 14 residues long. Germline CDR1 reads MDHEN; CDR2 reads SYDVKM. CDR3 residues: CASSLGARNYGYTF. The CDR3 DNA reads as TGTGCCAGCAGTTTGGGAGCCAGGAACTATGGCTACACCTTC.

This clonotype was picked up many times. The missing conserved phenylalanine or tryptophan at the end of this CDR3 makes a read error likely. Because the CDR3's place on the DNA is in doubt, the DNA is left out and the CDR3 is given as listed by TCRdb. J is TRBJ1-2 and V is TRBV12-3 or TRBV12-4. The length of the CDR3 is 12 amino acids, counting both ends. The CDR3 spells CASSYGVMGADL.

This clonotype has ten or more counts. The chain carries TRBV29-1 and TRBJ2-3, with TRBD2 matching 13 bases. Germline V lookup: CDR1 SQVTM, CDR2 ANQGSEA. Trimming at V came to 0 bases and at J to 2 bases, leaving 5 bases not matched to a gene. The CDR3 contains 17 residues. The CDR3 sequence is CSVEDRTSGSDTDTQYF. The CDR3, as DNA: TGCAGCGTTGAAGATCGGACTAGCGGGAGCGACACAGATACGCAGTATTTT.

Many counts were recorded for this clonotype. The rearrangement joins TRBV6-5 to TRBJ2-7, with TRBD2 matching over 7 bases. CDR3 length: 15 residues. With V trimmed by 6 bases and J by 2 bases, 10 bases remained unmatched. The germline gives CDR1 MNHEY, CDR2 SVGAGI. CDR3 nucleotides: TGTGCCAGCAGGCTACGGGGGGAGACCCCCTACGAGCAGTACTTC. Its protein is CASRLRGETPYEQYF.

This clonotype was counted at least ten times. V gene TRBV7-2 combines with J gene TRBJ2-1; TRBD2 might be the D (6 bases). The V gene's germline CDR1 is SGHTA and CDR2 FQGNSA. V was shortened by 1 base and J by 4 bases, with 8 bases between the two germline ends. The CDR3 totals 14 residues. In DNA, the CDR3 is TGTGCCAGCAGCTTAGGGCGGGATTACAATGAGCAGTTCTTC. It encodes CASSLGRDYNEQFF.

Many counts were recorded for this clonotype. The chain joins TRBV7-2 to TRBJ2-3; 7 nucleotides agree with TRBD2. CDR1 and CDR2 (germline): SGHTA, FQGNSA. The CDR3 spans 16 residues. The V and J ends lost 0 bases and 4 bases, in that order; junction bases with no gene match: 7. As DNA, the CDR3 is TGTGCCAGCAGCTTAGCATCGCGGGAGTTCGCAGATACGCAGTATTTT. This gives the protein CASSLASREFADTQYF.

In this sample, this clonotype turned up many times. This rearrangement joins TRBV29-1 to TRBJ2-7; D may match TRBD1 or TRBD2 (5 bases each). CDR3 size: 12 residues. The V end lost 0 bases, the J end lost 3 bases, and 6 bases lay between the germline ends. Germline V gene lookup returns CDR1 SQVTM and CDR2 ANQGSEA. The DNA for the CDR3 is TGCAGCGTTGAAGATGGGGGCTACGAGCAGTACTTC. Protein sequence: CSVEDGGYEQYF.

This clonotype was observed at least ten times. The chain has TRBV5-1 and TRBJ2-3; D is unclear. In germline, CDR1 is SGHRS, CDR2 YFSETQ. CDR3 size: 15 residues. V lost 5 bases to trimming and J lost 0 bases, with 13 bases between them. CDR3 coding DNA: TGCGCCAGCAGTAAGGAGTTAGTGAGCACAGATACGCAGTATTTT. Protein product: CASSKELVSTDTQYF.

This clonotype has a count of ten or more. The chain joins TRBV6-2 or TRBV6-3 to TRBJ2-5; 10 nucleotides match TRBD2. Germline V gene data show CDR1 as MNHEY and CDR2 as SVGEGT. J gave up 7 bases and V 6 bases, and 14 bases lay outside the gene matches. The CDR3 length is 16 residues. CDR3 in DNA: TGTGCCAGCAGCCGACCAAGACGACTAGCGGGTGGGACCCAGTACTTC. Translating it yields CASSRPRRLAGGTQYF.

Ten or more counts support this clonotype. The chain recombines TRBV4-3 with TRBJ2-1; TRBD2 matches at 8 bases. The ends lost 1 base at V and 10 bases at J; junction bases unmatched: 15. The germline CDR1 and CDR2 sequences are LGHNA and YSLEER. This CDR3 contains 17 residues. The CDR3 coding sequence is TGCGCCAGCAGCCAAGTAGGTGGCGGGAGGCGGGGTTTGGAGCAGTTCTTC. Amino acids: CASSQVGGGRRGLEQFF.

The table lists this clonotype with many counts. J is TRBJ2-1 and V is TRBV11-1, with 11 bases fitting TRBD2. The V segment lost 7 bases and the J segment 7 bases; nucleotides outside the gene matches: 9. This CDR3 is built from 15 residues. CDR1 SGHAT and CDR2 FQDESV come from the germline V gene (reference sequence). CDR3 sequence reads: CASTPPGLAANEQFF. The CDR3, as DNA: TGTGCCAGCACCCCACCGGGACTAGCGGCAAATGAGCAGTTCTTC.

This clonotype was seen at least ten times. The V call is TRBV3-1, the J call TRBJ2-7; a possible D gene is TRBD1 (6 bases). Germline CDR1 LGHDT, CDR2 YNNKEL (reference sequence). The CDR3 has 14 amino acids. V was trimmed by 4 bases and J by 4 bases, leaving 14 bases between them. CDR3 loop: CASSPALQGYEQYF. Here the CDR3 DNA reads TGTGCCAGCAGCCCAGCGCTACAGGGATACGAGCAGTACTTC.

As for this clonotype: A read error may be the cause here, since a much bigger clone is one base away. The rearrangement links TRBV4-3 to TRBJ1-1; D remains ambiguous. This CDR3 comprises 15 residues. Germline loops: CDR1 LGHNA, CDR2 YSLEER. The V end lost 0 bases, the J end lost 0 bases, and 8 bases lay between the germline ends. The CDR3 sequence is CASSQDRNLNTEAFF. The CDR3 bases are TGCGCCAGCAGCCAAGATCGAAACTTGAACACTGAAGCTTTCTTT.

This clonotype was detected many times. Written as DNA, the CDR3 is TGTGCCAGCAGGAGGGGCGATCCTAACACCGGGGAGCTGTTTTTT. The encoded protein is CASRRGDPNTGELFF. The chain uses TRBV12-3 or TRBV12-4 and TRBJ2-2, with D perhaps TRBD1 or TRBD2 (5 bases each). Between the trimmed V and J ends, which lost 6 bases and 2 bases, there was a span of 13 bases. This CDR3 is 15 amino acids long.

The table lists this clonotype with many counts. The rearrangement joins TRBV7-7 to TRBJ2-1; TRBD2 matches 12 bases. This CDR3 region has 15 residues. V gave up 5 bases and J gave up 6 bases; unmatched junction bases: 5. Germline values: CDR1 SSHAT, CDR2 FNYEAQ (reference sequence). This CDR3 is CASSPGLAGTNEQFF. In DNA, the CDR3 is TGTGCCAGCAGCCCGGGACTAGCGGGTACCAATGAGCAGTTCTTC.

This clonotype occurred many times. V and J are TRBV5-6 and TRBJ2-5; 11 nucleotides agree with TRBD2. The CDR3 sequence is 16 residues long. Germline V gene sequence: CDR1 SGHDT, CDR2 YYEEEE. The V segment lost 0 bases and the J segment 3 bases; nucleotides outside the gene matches: 4. The CDR3 nucleotides are TGTGCCAGCAGCTTGGTAGTACTAGCGGGAGAAGAGACCCAGTACTTC. This sequence encodes CASSLVVLAGEETQYF.

This clonotype occurred many times. Written as DNA, the CDR3 is TGCAGCGGGGGTAGCCAAGTGCCTTTCTTT. Its translation is CSGGSQVPFF. V gene TRBV29-1 combines with J gene TRBJ1-1; no clear D gene. Trimming stripped 7 bases from V and 12 bases from J, with 15 bases between. The germline gives CDR1 SQVTM, CDR2 ANQGSEA. The CDR3 sequence is 10 residues long.

In this sample, this clonotype turned up many times. The chain recombines TRBV7-2 with TRBJ1-5; D uncertain. Germline V gene sequence: CDR1 SGHTA, CDR2 FQGNSA. The CDR3 length is 15 residues. Trimming took 1 base from V and 0 from J, leaving 7 bases between them. The CDR3 sequence: CASSLGYSSNQPQHF. CDR3 coding DNA: TGTGCCAGCAGCTTAGGATACAGTAGCAATCAGCCCCAGCATTTT. The full variable domain, completed using reference TRBV7-2 and TRBJ1-5, is GAGVSQSPSNKVTEKGKDVELRCDPISGHTALYWYRQSLGQGLEFLIYFQGNSAPDKSGLPSDRFSAERTGGSVSTLTIQRTQQEDSAVYLCASSLGYSSNQPQHFGDGTRLSIL.

This clonotype showed up many times. The gene calls are TRBV28 and TRBJ2-3; D perhaps matches TRBD2 (6 bases). CDR3 length equals 15 residues. Deletions cut 6 bases from V and 7 bases from J, with 20 bases between. CDR1 and CDR2 (germline): MDHEN, SYDVKM. The CDR3 nucleotides are TGTGCCAGCAGACCCAATCAGGTGGGGGGTAATACGCAGTATTTT. Protein: CASRPNQVGGNTQYF.

The CDR3 sequence is CASSLGLAPCDEQFF. CDR3 bases: TGCGCCAGCAGCTTAGGACTAGCGCCCTGTGATGAGCAGTTCTTC. The chain combines TRBV5-1 with TRBJ2-1; 9 nucleotides align to TRBD2. The germline V gene has CDR1 SGHRS and CDR2 YFSETQ. The V and J ends lost 2 bases and 8 bases, in that order; junction bases with no gene match: 8. The CDR3 is made up of 15 amino acids.

This clonotype was recorded many times. This sequence joins TRBV28 and TRBJ2-5; 10 bases are shared with TRBD1. The CDR3 covers 15 residues. Germline V gene lookup returns CDR1 MDHEN and CDR2 SYDVKM. V gave up 5 bases and J gave up 5 bases; unmatched junction bases: 8. The CDR3 DNA sequence: TGTGCCAGCAGTCCGAACCGGGACAGGGGTGAGACCCAGTACTTC. Encoded protein: CASSPNRDRGETQYF.

There are many counts of this clonotype. The chain carries TRBV7-2 and TRBJ2-7; D remains ambiguous. Per the germline V gene, CDR1 is SGHTA and CDR2 is FQGNSA. The CDR3 has 13 residues. V was trimmed by 0 bases and J by 6 bases, leaving 9 bases between them. CDR3 DNA: TGTGCCAGCAGCTTAGCCACAGCTTCCGAGCAGTACTTC. Amino acids: CASSLATASEQYF.

This clonotype was detected ten times or more. The V call is TRBV12-3 or TRBV12-4, the J call TRBJ2-1; D is unresolved. CDR3 length equals 15 residues. V lost 3 bases to trimming and J lost 3 bases, with 12 bases between them. The CDR3 spells CASSFGRNLYNEQFF. The CDR3 nucleotides are TGTGCCAGCAGTTTCGGGCGGAACCTCTACAATGAGCAGTTCTTC.

This clonotype has a count of ten or more. The rearrangement joins TRBV28 to TRBJ1-1, with D hard to call. The length of the CDR3 is 14 residues. The germline V gene has CDR1 MDHEN and CDR2 SYDVKM. V dropped 6 bases and J dropped 0 bases, with 11 bases sitting between them. The CDR3: CASSEGRLNTEAFF. The CDR3 region has the DNA TGTGCCAGCAGCGAAGGACGATTGAACACTGAAGCTTTCTTT.

There are many counts of this clonotype. The rearrangement links TRBV5-1 to TRBJ2-1; D is uncertain. Trimming stripped 0 bases from V and 7 bases from J, with 5 bases between. The CDR3 extends over 12 amino acids. The germline gives CDR1 SGHRS, CDR2 YFSETQ. The CDR3 reads CASSLGLNEQFF. The CDR3 DNA reads TGCGCCAGCAGCTTGGGTCTGAATGAGCAGTTCTTC.

There are many counts of this clonotype. The rearrangement links TRBV4-1 to TRBJ2-3; D remains unclear. The CDR3 loop spans 14 amino acids. V was shortened by 0 bases and J by 4 bases, with 8 bases between the two germline ends. From germline, CDR1 is MGHRA and CDR2 YSYEKL. The CDR3 loop reads CASSQDEIADTQYF. CDR3 in DNA: TGCGCCAGCAGCCAAGATGAGATAGCAGATACGCAGTATTTT.

This clonotype was counted many times. The CDR3 DNA follows: TGTGCCAGCAGCTGGACAACCGGGACAGCCATATTCAAGGGAGAGACCCAGTACTTC. Amino acids: CASSWTTGTAIFKGETQYF. V is TRBV7-9 and J is TRBJ2-5; 7 nucleotides line up with TRBD1. Germline CDR1 reads SEHNR; CDR2 reads FQNEAQ (reference sequence). The V segment lost 4 bases and the J segment 4 bases; nucleotides outside the gene matches: 21. This CDR3 is built from 19 residues.